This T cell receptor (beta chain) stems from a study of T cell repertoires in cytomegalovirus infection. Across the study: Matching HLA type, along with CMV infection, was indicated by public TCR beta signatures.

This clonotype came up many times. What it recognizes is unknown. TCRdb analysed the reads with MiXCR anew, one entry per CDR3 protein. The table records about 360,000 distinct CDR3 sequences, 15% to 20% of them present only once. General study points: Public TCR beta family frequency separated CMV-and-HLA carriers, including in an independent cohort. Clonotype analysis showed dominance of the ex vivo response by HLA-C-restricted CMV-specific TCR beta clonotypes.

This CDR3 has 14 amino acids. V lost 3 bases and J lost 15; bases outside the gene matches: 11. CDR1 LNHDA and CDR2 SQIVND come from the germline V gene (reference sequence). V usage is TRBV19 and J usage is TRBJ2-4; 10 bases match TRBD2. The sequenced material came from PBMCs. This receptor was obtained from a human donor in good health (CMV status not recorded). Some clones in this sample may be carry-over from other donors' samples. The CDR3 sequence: CASSMRTSGTSAYF. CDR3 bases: TGTGCCAGTAGTATGAGGACTAGCGGAACCTCTGCGTACTTC.